This passage covers 23 T cell receptor beta chains from one sample sequenced in a study of breast tumors, draining lymph nodes, adjacent tissues. The lymph nodes were axillary draining lymph nodes from breast cancer patients. TCRdb reprocessed the multiplex PCR reads with MiXCR, giving one entry per CDR3 protein. Of over 200,000 distinct CDR3 sequences in the sample, less than 40% were seen once. Sequencing used axillary lymph node tissue. The receptor set was obtained from a female donor with breast cancer. Some clones in this sample may be carry-over from other donors' samples.

In regard to this clonotype: The junction does not match germline at one end; this may be a read error. The rearrangement joins TRBV2 to TRBJ2-1, with 12 positions matching TRBD2. The CDR3 sequence is 16 residues long. Germline V lookup: CDR1 SNHLY, CDR2 FYNNEI. CDR3 region: CAGSKGTSGFYNEQFF. The CDR3 DNA is TGTGCCGGCAGTAAGGGGACTAGCGGGTTCTACAATGAGCAGTTCTTC.

The V call is TRBV20-1, the J call TRBJ2-7; the D gene is possibly TRBD2 (5 bases). Germline loops: CDR1 DFQATT, CDR2 SNEGSKA (reference sequence). The V gene lost 1 base and the J gene lost 2 bases, with 12 bases spanning the gap. The CDR3 has 14 residues. The CDR3 nucleotides are TGCAGTGCTAGAGCGACACGGGGAACCTACGAGCAGTACTTC. It codes for CSARATRGTYEQYF.

The chain has TRBV2 and TRBJ1-6; 11 bases are shared with TRBD1. Germline V gene lookup returns CDR1 SNHLY and CDR2 FYNNEI. The CDR3 length is 16 residues. J was trimmed by 6 bases and V by 6 bases; bases with no gene match: 7. CDR3 DNA sequence: TGTGCCAGCAGGGGAGGACAGGGGGCTCCTAATTCACCCCTCCACTTT. Translated, it gives CASRGGQGAPNSPLHF.

This clonotype was counted ten times or more. This chain uses TRBV16 with TRBJ1-5; D is unresolved. Germline V gene data show CDR1 as KGHSY and CDR2 as FQNENV. V was cut by 3 bases and J by 1 base, with 4 bases left in between. The CDR3 is 13 residues long. CDR3 coding DNA: TGTGCCAGCAGCCATAGAAGCAATCAGCCCCAGCATTTT. Protein: CASSHRSNQPQHF.

Ten or more counts support this clonotype. This chain joins TRBV2 and TRBJ1-6; TRBD1 agrees at 11 bases. Per germline, CDR1 SNHLY and CDR2 FYNNEI. The CDR3 has 15 amino acids. The V gene end was trimmed by 6 bases and the J gene end by 6 bases; junction bases not matched to a gene: 4. CDR3 sequence reads: CASRPGTGGNSPLHF. CDR3 in DNA: TGTGCCAGCAGACCCGGGACAGGGGGTAATTCACCCCTCCACTTT.

V is TRBV29-1 and J is TRBJ1-5; 8 bases match TRBD1. The germline V gene encodes CDR1 SQVTM and CDR2 ANQGSEA. This CDR3 contains 15 residues. Trimming at V came to 4 bases and at J to 4 bases, leaving 9 bases not matched to a gene. In nucleotides, the CDR3 is TGCAGCGTTGGACAGGGGATAGGTAGGAATCAGCCCCAGCATTTT. Translation gives CSVGQGIGRNQPQHF.

V usage is TRBV7-8 and J usage is TRBJ2-7, with 9 bases aligning to TRBD2. The germline CDR1 and CDR2 sequences are SGHVS and FQNEAQ. V shed 11 bases and J 2 bases; nucleotides not matched to a gene: 10. This CDR3 region has 14 residues. CDR3 in amino acids: CAPCRTSATYEQYF. Here the CDR3 DNA reads TGTGCCCCCTGTAGGACTAGCGCTACCTACGAGCAGTACTTC.

This clonotype was seen ten or more times. The chain has TRBV20-1 and TRBJ2-7; 9 positions match TRBD2. The V segment lost 3 bases and the J segment 4 bases; nucleotides outside the gene matches: 4. CDR1 and CDR2 from the germline V gene are DFQATT and SNEGSKA (reference sequence). CDR3 length: 13 amino acids. CDR3 DNA sequence: TGCAGTGCTAGTCCTAGCGGGAAGTACGAGCAGTACTTC. Residues: CSASPSGKYEQYF.

This clonotype was seen repeatedly, ten times or more. A read error may explain this, as a much larger clone is one base away. The chain has TRBV20-1 and TRBJ1-5, with a possible D match to TRBD1 (5 bases). The germline V gene encodes CDR1 DFQATT and CDR2 SNEGSKA (reference sequence). The CDR3 runs 15 residues. V lost 5 bases to trimming and J lost 6 bases, with 20 bases between them. The CDR3 loop reads CSASRPGPDTQPQHF. The DNA of the CDR3 is TGCAGTGCTTCCCGCCCGGGACCAGATACTCAGCCCCAGCATTTT.

This clonotype was counted many times. V usage is TRBV28 and J usage is TRBJ1-3; D unresolved. V was clipped by 7 bases and J by 4 bases, with 20 bases between them. The germline CDR1 and CDR2 sequences are MDHEN and SYDVKM. The CDR3 consists of 16 residues. This CDR3 reads CASTLAIFGRGNTIYF. CDR3 nucleotides: TGTGCCAGCACCTTAGCGATATTCGGGAGAGGAAACACCATATATTTT.

The chain employs TRBV20-1 and TRBJ1-3; TRBD1 is a possible D gene (6 bases). The CDR3 runs 16 residues. Germline-derived CDR1 and CDR2 are DFQATT and SNEGSKA (reference sequence). V lost 3 bases, J lost 0 bases, and 15 bases lay in between. This CDR3 reads CSASWGQGNSGNTIYF. The CDR3 DNA reads as TGCAGTGCTAGCTGGGGGCAGGGAAACTCTGGAAACACCATATATTTT.

This clonotype has at least ten counts. The J gene is TRBJ2-7, the V gene TRBV18; D is possibly TRBD2 (5 bases). The V gene lost 4 bases and the J gene lost 7 bases, with 11 bases spanning the gap. CDR1 is KGHSH, CDR2 LQKENI, per germline. This CDR3 has 12 residues. The DNA for the CDR3 is TGTGCCAGCTCACAGGGAACTAGGGAGCAGTACTTC. Protein sequence: CASSQGTREQYF.

This clonotype was counted at least ten times. The chain joins TRBV7-2 to TRBJ1-6; 9 bases match TRBD1. CDR3 size: 15 residues. Germline V gene sequence: CDR1 SGHTA, CDR2 FQGNSA. The V segment lost 1 base and the J segment 14 bases; nucleotides outside the gene matches: 9. CDR3 sequence (DNA): TGTGCCAGCAGCTTAGTAGGGACAGGGCAATCCGCCCTCCACTTT. Its protein product is CASSLVGTGQSALHF. Variable domain in full (rest from reference TRBV7-2 and TRBJ1-6): GAGVSQSPSNKVTEKGKDVELRCDPISGHTALYWYRQSLGQGLEFLIYFQGNSAPDKSGLPSDRFSAERTGGSVSTLTIQRTQQEDSAVYLCASSLVGTGQSALHFGNGTRLTVT.

There are many counts of this clonotype. The chain combines TRBV24-1 with TRBJ2-5; D is tentatively TRBD1 or TRBD2 (5 bases each). The V end was cut by 1 base, the J end by 3 bases, with 11 bases between. The CDR3 is made up of 15 amino acids. Germline CDR1 reads KGHDR; CDR2 reads SFDVKD. CDR3 sequence (DNA): TGTGCCACCAGTGATTTCTGGGGGTTCGAAGAGACCCAGTACTTC. The encoded protein is CATSDFWGFEETQYF.

The chain recombines TRBV18 with TRBJ2-3; the match to TRBD2 covers 12 bases. This CDR3 has 17 residues. The V gene's germline CDR1 is KGHSH and CDR2 LQKENI. The V gene end was trimmed by 2 bases and the J gene end by 5 bases; junction bases not matched to a gene: 8. The CDR3 is CASSPTLTSGRGDTQYF. CDR3 DNA sequence: TGTGCCAGCTCACCAACTTTGACTAGCGGGAGAGGAGATACGCAGTATTTT.

This clonotype showed up many times. V and J are TRBV2 and TRBJ1-5, with TRBD1 as a possible D gene (6 bases). CDR1 is SNHLY, CDR2 FYNNEI, per germline. The CDR3 length is 15 residues. V was trimmed by 6 bases and J by 0 bases, leaving 12 bases between them. CDR3 bases: TGTGCCAGCAGACTTACAGGGCCTAGCAATCAGCCCCAGCATTTT. Translating it yields CASRLTGPSNQPQHF. The whole variable domain, remainder taken from reference TRBV2 and TRBJ1-5, is EPEVTQTPSHQVTQMGQEVILRCVPISNHLYFYWYRQILGQKVEFLVSFYNNEISEKSEIFDDQFSVERPDGSNFTLKIRSTKLEDSAMYFCASRLTGPSNQPQHFGDGTRLSIL.

The rearrangement joins TRBV20-1 to TRBJ2-5, with a tentative D call TRBD2 (7 bases). Trimming left V 3 bases short and J 7 bases short, with 15 bases between. The germline V gene has CDR1 DFQATT and CDR2 SNEGSKA (reference sequence). The CDR3 covers 13 residues. CDR3 protein: CSARGAGALTQYF. For the CDR3, the DNA is TGCAGTGCTAGGGGGGCGGGAGCTTTGACCCAGTACTTC.

This clonotype was seen at least ten times. The CDR3 DNA reads as TGTGCCAGCAGACTAGGACCTTATAGCAATCAGCCCCAGCATTTT. Translating gives CASRLGPYSNQPQHF. This rearrangement joins TRBV2 to TRBJ1-5, with D unresolved. The CDR3 has 15 residues. The germline CDR1 and CDR2 sequences are SNHLY and FYNNEI. With 6 bases removed from V and 0 bases from J, the gap between germline ends came to 12 bases.

This clonotype was detected a few times. This chain joins TRBV5-6 and TRBJ2-2, with 9 bases aligning to TRBD1. CDR3 length equals 17 residues. Looked up from germline, CDR1 is SGHDT and CDR2 is YYEEEE. Trimming cost V 3 bases and J 2 bases; bases outside gene matches: 8. CDR3 nucleotides: TGTGCCAGCAGCTGGAGACCGGGACAGGGTAACACCGGGGAGCTGTTTTTT. Its protein is CASSWRPGQGNTGELFF.

This clonotype was recorded at least ten times. The chain couples TRBV2 to TRBJ2-6; 12 nucleotides match TRBD1. V shed 5 bases and J 2 bases; nucleotides not matched to a gene: 10. The CDR3 sequence is 19 residues long. CDR1 SNHLY and CDR2 FYNNEI come from the germline V gene. The CDR3 spells CASSLLTGTGGTGANVLTF. The CDR3 coding sequence is TGTGCCAGCAGTCTCCTAACCGGGACAGGGGGCACTGGGGCCAACGTCCTGACTTTC.

At least ten counts were recorded for this clonotype. The chain is built from TRBV20-1 and TRBJ2-1, with D unclear. The CDR3 is made up of 8 amino acids. With 6 bases removed from V and 14 bases from J, the gap between germline ends came to 8 bases. CDR1 DFQATT and CDR2 SNEGSKA come from the germline V gene (reference sequence). The CDR3 DNA reads as TGCAGTGCAGCAAACGAGTTCTTC. Translation gives CSAANEFF.

This clonotype was found many times. The chain uses TRBV9 and TRBJ2-2; 7 nucleotides agree with TRBD2. This CDR3 comprises 17 residues. The V gene's germline CDR1 is SGDLS and CDR2 YYNGEE. V gave up 4 bases and J gave up 6 bases; unmatched junction bases: 15. CDR3: CASSPTSGRGGAGELFF. DNA for the CDR3: TGTGCCAGCAGCCCCACATCAGGGAGGGGAGGCGCCGGGGAGCTGTTTTTT.

This chain joins TRBV29-1 and TRBJ1-6; 11 nucleotides align to TRBD1. Trimming at V came to 5 bases and at J to 5 bases, leaving 8 bases not matched to a gene. The CDR3 has 16 residues. Germline V gene data show CDR1 as SQVTM and CDR2 as ANQGSEA. CDR3 sequence: CSVRGQGGLNNSPLHF. The DNA of the CDR3 is TGCAGCGTTCGGGGACAGGGGGGCCTCAATAATTCACCCCTCCACTTT. The full variable domain, rest sourced from reference TRBV29-1 and TRBJ1-6, is SAVISQKPSRDICQRGTSLTIQCQVDSQVTMMFWYRQQPGQSLTLIATANQGSEATYESGFVIDKFPISRPNLTFSTLTVSNMSPEDSSIYLCSVRGQGGLNNSPLHFGNGTRLTVT.